These 26 T cell receptor beta chains were all obtained from the same sample, sequenced in a study of cytomegalovirus exposure and HLA in healthy donors. Vbeta (60) and Jbeta (13) primers were used in the PCR. Only in-frame clones appear in the TCRdb table, and some are missing; sequencing was by immunoSEQ multiplex PCR. This sample contains around 140,000 clones. Sequenced material: PBMCs. The receptors come from a man aged 18 to 29 in good health and CMV-seronegative.

V usage is TRBV19 and J usage is TRBJ2-5, with TRBD2 matching over 13 bases. The CDR3 totals 15 residues. Germline trimming cut 8 bases from V and 5 bases from J; bases unmatched to any gene: 8. Germline V CDR1 and CDR2: LNHDA, SQIVND (reference sequence). For the CDR3, the DNA is TGTGCCAGTCGGGGACTAGCGGGATTAGGGGAGACCCAGTACTTC. It codes for CASRGLAGLGETQYF. The full variable domain, in which reference TRBV19 and TRBJ2-5 provide the parts outside the CDR3, is DGGITQSPKYLFRKEGQNVTLSCEQNLNHDAMYWYRQDPGQGLRLIYYSQIVNDFQKGDIAEGYSVSREKKESFPLTVTSAQKNPTAFYLCASRGLAGLGETQYFGPGTRLLVL.

This chain uses TRBV27 with TRBJ1-2; 7 positions agree with TRBD1. This CDR3 comprises 15 residues. Germline trimming cut 4 bases from V and 2 bases from J; bases unmatched to any gene: 7. Per the germline V gene, CDR1 is MNHEY and CDR2 is SMNVEV (reference sequence). CDR3 sequence (DNA): TGTGCCAGCAGTTCCATCCCGGGACAGAACTATGGCTACACCTTC. Encoded protein: CASSSIPGQNYGYTF.

The chain employs TRBV19 and TRBJ2-2, with 7 bases fitting TRBD2. Trimming took 5 bases from V and 1 from J; bases not matched to a gene: 4. Germline assignment: CDR1 LNHDA and CDR2 SQIVND (reference sequence). This CDR3 has 15 residues. CDR3 residues: CASSPGGRNTGELFF. As DNA, the CDR3 is TGTGCCAGTAGTCCTGGCGGGAGGAACACCGGGGAGCTGTTTTTT.

The CDR3 region has the DNA TGTGCCAGTAGTATCTTTTCGGGGGATAGTGAAAGCTACACCTTC. It yields the protein CASSIFSGDSESYTF. This chain joins TRBV19 and TRBJ1-2; D is possibly TRBD1 (5 bases). The length of the CDR3 is 15 residues. The ends were cut back, 3 bases at V and 9 bases at J, with 20 bases in the middle. Germline assignment: CDR1 LNHDA and CDR2 SQIVND (reference sequence).

This chain links TRBV30 with TRBJ2-5, with 7 bases matching TRBD2. The J call may not be correct, given that the DNA end is closer to TRBJ2-7. The CDR3 length is 11 residues. Germline-derived CDR1 and CDR2 are GTSNPN and SVGIG (reference sequence). DNA of the CDR3: TGTGCCTGGAGTGGGGGGGGCGAGCAGTACTTC. Amino acids: CAWSGGGEQYF.

This chain uses TRBV5-5 with TRBJ1-5; TRBD1 matches at 9 bases. CDR3 length: 14 amino acids. In germline, CDR1 is SGHKS, CDR2 YYEKEE (reference sequence). J lost 7 bases, V lost 2 bases, and 4 bases had no gene match. The CDR3 bases are TGTGCCAGCAGCTTCTGGACAGGGGACCAGCCCCAGCATTTT. This gives the protein CASSFWTGDQPQHF.

V gene TRBV28 combines with J gene TRBJ1-1; D uncertain. Per the germline V gene, CDR1 is MDHEN and CDR2 is SYDVKM. The V end was cut by 7 bases, the J end by 1 base, with 10 bases between. The CDR3 is 13 amino acids. CDR3 in DNA: TGTGCCAGCATGGAGGTATCGAACACTGAAGCTTTCTTT. This encodes CASMEVSNTEAFF. Variable domain in full (rest from reference TRBV28 and TRBJ1-1): DVKVTQSSRYLVKRTGEKVFLECVQDMDHENMFWYRQDPGLGLRLIYFSYDVKMKEKGDIPEGYSVSREKKERFSLILESASTNQTSMYLCASMEVSNTEAFFGQGTRLTVV.

The chain combines TRBV5-1 with TRBJ2-5; 10 nucleotides agree with TRBD2. The CDR3 loop spans 15 amino acids. V lost 5 bases, J lost 2 bases, and 6 bases stayed unmatched. Germline CDR1 reads SGHRS; CDR2 reads YFSETQ. The DNA of the CDR3 is TGCGCCAGCAGTCCACAACTAGCGGGACAAGAGACCCAGTACTTC. Translating gives CASSPQLAGQETQYF.

V and J are TRBV6-4 and TRBJ2-1; 11 nucleotides match TRBD2. Germline V gene sequence: CDR1 MRHNA, CDR2 SNTAGT. The CDR3 is 15 amino acids. V trimming: 3 bases; J trimming: 10 bases; junction bases outside the gene matches: 8. For the CDR3, the DNA is TGTGCCAGCAGTGAGGGGACTAGCGGCGATCGGGAGCAGTTCTTC. This codes for CASSEGTSGDREQFF.

This chain links TRBV5-1 with TRBJ2-1; 9 nucleotides align to TRBD2. The V and J ends lost 4 bases and 2 bases, in that order; junction bases with no gene match: 1. CDR1 is SGHRS, CDR2 YFSETQ, per germline. The CDR3 consists of 14 residues. This CDR3 reads CASSAGGPYNEQFF. The CDR3 DNA reads TGCGCCAGCAGCGCGGGGGGGCCCTACAATGAGCAGTTCTTC.

J is TRBJ2-5 and V is TRBV28; 12 bases are a match to TRBD2. The tail of the sequence fits TRBJ2-7 better, so the J call may be wrong. This CDR3 is 17 amino acids long. From germline, CDR1 is MDHEN and CDR2 SYDVKM. The CDR3 reads CASSEPQPSGRAYEQYF. The CDR3 region has the DNA TGTGCCAGCAGTGAGCCCCAGCCTAGCGGGAGGGCCTACGAGCAGTACTTC.

The chain carries TRBV18 and TRBJ2-1; 13 bases fit TRBD2. CDR1 is KGHSH, CDR2 LQKENI, per germline. The CDR3 is 17 amino acids. With V trimmed by 3 bases and J by 8 bases, 10 bases remained unmatched. This chain's CDR3 is CASSPQILAGGQDEQFF. In DNA form, the CDR3 reads TGTGCCAGCTCACCGCAGATACTAGCGGGAGGGCAAGATGAGCAGTTCTTC.

This sequence joins TRBV7-9 and TRBJ1-2; 8 positions agree with TRBD1. The CDR3 has 13 residues. Germline trimming cut 2 bases from V and 7 bases from J; bases unmatched to any gene: 3. Germline V gene sequence: CDR1 SEHNR, CDR2 FQNEAQ (reference sequence). CDR3 nucleotide sequence: TGTGCCAGCAGCTTACAAGACAGGGGTGGCTACACCTTC. Protein product: CASSLQDRGGYTF.

This chain uses TRBV5-4 with TRBJ1-6; a weak D match, TRBD1 (6 bases). Deletions cut 2 bases from V and 8 bases from J, with 14 bases between. CDR1 and CDR2 from the germline V gene are SGHNT and YYREEE (reference sequence). The CDR3 consists of 15 residues. The CDR3 DNA reads TGTGCCAGCAGCTTCGGAAACAGGGCGGATTCACCCCTCCACTTT. It yields the protein CASSFGNRADSPLHF.

The chain is built from TRBV2 and TRBJ2-7, with D uncertain. CDR1 and CDR2 (germline): SNHLY, FYNNEI. The germline V and J ends were trimmed by 2 bases and 3 bases, with 11 bases remaining between them. The CDR3 totals 14 residues. This CDR3 is CASSESREFYEQYF. CDR3 sequence (DNA): TGTGCCAGCAGTGAAAGTAGAGAGTTCTACGAGCAGTACTTC.

CDR3: CASSEVRGPTHEQYF. CDR3 DNA sequence: TGTGCCAGCAGTGAGGTTAGGGGGCCCACCCACGAGCAGTACTTC. The chain recombines TRBV25-1 with TRBJ2-7, with 7 nucleotides matching TRBD1. The CDR3 has 15 amino acids. After removal of 3 bases from V and 5 bases from J, the junction contained 10 bases not matched to a gene. CDR1 and CDR2 from the germline V gene are MGHDK and SYGVNS.

The CDR3 bases are TGTGCCAGCAGCTTCGGACAGGTGGTTTGGGATACGCAGTATTTT. Its protein is CASSFGQVVWDTQYF. The chain is built from TRBV11-3 and TRBJ2-3, with TRBD1 matching 7 bases. Germline-derived CDR1 and CDR2 are SGHNT and YENEEA. The V segment lost 3 bases and the J segment 6 bases; nucleotides outside the gene matches: 9. The CDR3 has 15 residues.

The chain joins TRBV30 to TRBJ1-1; no clear D gene. The CDR3 consists of 11 residues. V was clipped by 5 bases and J by 5 bases, with 9 bases between them. Germline CDR1 is GTSNPN and CDR2 is SVGIG (reference sequence). For the CDR3, the DNA is TGTGCCTGGCGCGGGCGGACTGAAGCTTTCTTT. Amino acids: CAWRGRTEAFF.

The chain joins TRBV4-3 to TRBJ2-2, with TRBD2 matching over 14 bases. V lost 1 base and J lost 4; bases outside the gene matches: 2. CDR3 length: 17 residues. The V gene's germline CDR1 is LGHNA and CDR2 YSLEER. The CDR3 sequence: CASSQGLAGGLTGELFF. Written as DNA, the CDR3 is TGCGCCAGCAGCCAAGGACTAGCGGGGGGGCTCACCGGGGAGCTGTTTTTT.

The chain has TRBV2 and TRBJ1-2; maybe TRBD1 (6 bases). CDR3 length: 13 residues. The germline gives CDR1 SNHLY, CDR2 FYNNEI. The V and J ends lost 4 bases and 5 bases respectively, with 11 bases between them. CDR3 sequence reads: CASSVGQFYGYTF. In DNA, the CDR3 is TGTGCCAGCAGTGTTGGACAGTTTTATGGCTACACCTTC.

The CDR3 sequence is CASSLEGPTASNQPQHF. The CDR3 nucleotides are TGTGCCAGCAGTTTAGAGGGCCCAACCGCGAGCAATCAGCCCCAGCATTTT. The V gene is TRBV27, the J gene TRBJ1-5; D is ambiguous. The CDR3 runs 17 residues. Germline lookup yields CDR1 MNHEY and CDR2 SMNVEV (reference sequence). V lost 2 bases and J 1 base, leaving 15 bases between the germline ends.

This chain links TRBV25-1 with TRBJ1-3; D is perhaps TRBD1 (6 bases). This CDR3 contains 15 residues. The germline V gene has CDR1 MGHDK and CDR2 SYGVNS. Trimming stripped 2 bases from V and 3 bases from J, with 11 bases between. CDR3 sequence reads: CASSEPRGNGNTIYF. CDR3 nucleotides: TGTGCCAGCAGTGAACCCAGGGGAAATGGAAACACCATATATTTT.

The chain links TRBV18 to TRBJ1-2, with TRBD1 identical over 9 bases. Germline V gene data show CDR1 as KGHSH and CDR2 as LQKENI. The CDR3 runs to 15 residues. V trimming: 3 bases; J trimming: 8 bases; junction bases outside the gene matches: 10. The CDR3 is CASSPSRDRERGYTF. CDR3 DNA sequence: TGTGCCAGCTCACCTTCCCGGGACAGGGAGCGGGGCTACACCTTC.

The chain recombines TRBV27 with TRBJ1-2; D is possibly TRBD1 (5 bases). With 6 bases removed from V and 4 bases from J, the gap between germline ends came to 12 bases. The CDR3 length is 13 residues. CDR1 is MNHEY, CDR2 SMNVEV, per germline (reference sequence). The CDR3 nucleotides are TGTGCCAGCAGCGCAGGGTCTGGCTATGGCTACACCTTC. It encodes CASSAGSGYGYTF.

This rearrangement joins TRBV19 to TRBJ2-1; possible D gene TRBD2, 7 bases. Trimming left V 3 bases short and J 0 bases short, with 9 bases between. Per germline, CDR1 LNHDA and CDR2 SQIVND (reference sequence). This CDR3 has 15 residues. CDR3 region: CASSIGGLSYNEQFF. The CDR3 DNA reads TGTGCCAGTAGTATCGGGGGGCTCTCCTACAATGAGCAGTTCTTC.

J is TRBJ2-7 and V is TRBV7-3, with D tentatively TRBD2 (6 bases). The CDR3 totals 17 residues. CDR1 and CDR2 from the germline V gene are SGHTA and FQGTGA. Trimming removed 5 bases from V and 3 bases from J, with 23 bases in between. CDR3 sequence reads: CASSVSTLGREVYEQYF. The CDR3 nucleotides are TGTGCCAGCAGCGTCAGCACCTTGGGCAGGGAGGTCTACGAGCAGTACTTC.